A single sample gave rise to the 14 T cell receptor beta chains below, sequenced in a study of identical twins. MiXCR was run by TCRdb on the 5' RACE reads, yielding one entry per CDR3 protein. This sample yields 1.5 million to 2 million distinct CDR3 sequences, of which roughly 35% are seen a single time; over 0.25% belongs to the top ten. Sequencing input: cord blood. The receptor source for this set is a newborn girl in good health.

The rearrangement uses TRBV7-6 and TRBJ2-1; 8 positions match TRBD2. Per the germline V gene, CDR1 is SGHVS and CDR2 is FNYEAQ. The trim removed 4 bases at V and 4 bases at J, leaving 12 bases unmatched. The CDR3 length is 17 residues. In DNA, the CDR3 is TGTGCCAGCAGCTGGGGCTGGGTATTAGCGGGGTACAATGAGCAGTTCTTC. This gives the protein CASSWGWVLAGYNEQFF.

CDR3 protein: CASSSGTSGGDEQFF. Here the CDR3 DNA reads TGTGCCAGCAGCTCCGGGACTAGCGGAGGGGATGAGCAGTTCTTC. The rearrangement joins TRBV28 to TRBJ2-1; 11 bases line up with TRBD2. Germline CDR1 is MDHEN and CDR2 is SYDVKM. CDR3 length equals 15 residues. J lost 8 bases, V lost 6 bases, and 9 bases had no gene match.

This clonotype was detected a few times. This chain links TRBV3-1 with TRBJ1-4; 8 bases are a match to TRBD1. V lost 3 bases and J lost 6; bases outside the gene matches: 9. CDR1 and CDR2 from the germline V gene are LGHDT and YNNKEL (reference sequence). The CDR3 totals 16 residues. The chain's CDR3 is CASSQGDRRVHEKLFF. The CDR3 nucleotides read TGTGCCAGCAGCCAGGGGGACAGGCGTGTTCATGAAAAACTGTTTTTT. The whole variable domain, remainder taken from reference TRBV3-1 and TRBJ1-4, is DTAVSQTPKYLVTQMGNDKSIKCEQNLGHDTMYWYKQDSKKFLKIMFSYNNKELIINETVPNRFSPKSPDKAHLNLHINSLELGDSAVYFCASSQGDRRVHEKLFFGSGTQLSVL.

There are a few counts of this clonotype. The V call is TRBV11-2, the J call TRBJ2-1; 8 bases match TRBD2. The CDR3 covers 14 residues. V lost 6 bases and J lost 10; bases outside the gene matches: 11. The germline gives CDR1 SGHAT, CDR2 FQNNGV. The CDR3 sequence: CASSPGLESYEQFF. CDR3 bases: TGTGCCAGCAGTCCGGGACTAGAGAGTTACGAGCAGTTCTTC.

About this clonotype: One end of the junction is discordant with germline, which a read error may explain. The V call is TRBV10-3, the J call TRBJ2-7; D is undetermined. The CDR3 loop spans 11 amino acids. Germline CDR1 and CDR2: ENHRY and SYGVKD. CDR3 loop: CSISESREQYF. The CDR3 DNA reads as TGTTCCATCAGTGAGTCCCGCGAGCAGTACTTC.

The J gene is TRBJ2-5, the V gene TRBV5-1; 10 bases match TRBD2. With V trimmed by 0 bases and J by 5 bases, 10 bases remained unmatched. Germline CDR1 and CDR2: SGHRS and YFSETQ. The CDR3 sequence is 17 residues long. CDR3 bases: TGCGCCAGCAGCTTGGTCCTACCGGGACTAGCGTACGAGACCCAGTACTTC. It yields the protein CASSLVLPGLAYETQYF.

This clonotype was observed a handful of times. The J gene is TRBJ1-2, the V gene TRBV15; no clear D gene. The ends were cut back, 0 bases at V and 2 bases at J, with 7 bases in the middle. Germline-derived CDR1 and CDR2 are LNHNV and YYDKDF (reference sequence). The CDR3 is 14 residues long. The CDR3 is CATSRDPGNYGYTF. CDR3 coding DNA: TGTGCCACCAGCAGAGATCCGGGGAACTATGGCTACACCTTC.

This clonotype was observed once. This rearrangement joins TRBV5-1 to TRBJ2-7; 10 nucleotides align to TRBD1. Germline loops: CDR1 SGHRS, CDR2 YFSETQ. This CDR3 has 17 residues. V lost 3 bases, J lost 3 bases, and 12 bases stayed unmatched. The CDR3 DNA sequence: TGCGCCAGCAGCTGGGGACAGGGGTTTCCAGCCCTCTACGAGCAGTACTTC. Translation gives CASSWGQGFPALYEQYF.

The V and J genes are TRBV7-2 and TRBJ1-2; 10 positions agree with TRBD1. The CDR3 has 14 amino acids. The ends lost 5 bases at V and 7 bases at J; junction bases unmatched: 7. Germline V gene data show CDR1 as SGHTA and CDR2 as FQGNSA. The CDR3 here is CASSLRRQGAGYTF. The CDR3 nucleotides are TGTGCCAGCAGCCTACGAAGACAGGGGGCTGGCTACACCTTC.

This clonotype was observed at least ten times. This may stem from a read error, because a much larger clone lies one nucleotide away. V is TRBV24-1 and J is TRBJ2-3; 8 nucleotides align to TRBD1. CDR1 is KGHDR, CDR2 SFDVKD, per germline. The CDR3 has 14 residues. V dropped 7 bases and J dropped 1; count of bases not matched to a gene: 3. CDR3 region: CATSPGQGTDTQYF. CDR3 bases: TGTGCCACCAGCCCGGGACAGGGCACAGATACGCAGTATTTT.

V usage is TRBV12-3 or TRBV12-4 and J usage is TRBJ1-2; D perhaps matches TRBD1 (5 bases). There are 13 residues in the CDR3. V lost 6 bases, J lost 7 bases, and 15 bases lay in between. The CDR3: CASSPGQRGGYTF. The CDR3 DNA follows: TGTGCCAGCAGCCCGGGCCAGAGGGGTGGCTACACCTTC.

This clonotype was picked up many times. In DNA form, the CDR3 reads TGCAGTGCTAGAGAAAACTATGGCTACACCTTC. As protein: CSARENYGYTF. This sequence joins TRBV20-1 and TRBJ1-2; no definite D call. V dropped 0 bases and J dropped 2 bases, with 1 base sitting between them. The germline gives CDR1 DFQATT, CDR2 SNEGSKA (reference sequence). The CDR3 runs to 11 residues.

This clonotype was seen more than once but under ten times. The gene calls are TRBV19 and TRBJ1-2; D possibly corresponds to TRBD1 (5 bases). Trimming cost V 3 bases and J 6 bases, with 14 bases left between them. The CDR3 is 14 amino acids. Looked up from germline, CDR1 is LNHDA and CDR2 is SQIVND (reference sequence). CDR3 sequence (DNA): TGTGCCAGTAGTATGGCGCAGGGAAGAGATGGCTACACCTTC. Translation: CASSMAQGRDGYTF.

V gene TRBV19 combines with J gene TRBJ2-3; possibly TRBD1 for D (7 bases). Looked up from germline, CDR1 is LNHDA and CDR2 is SQIVND (reference sequence). CDR3 length equals 15 residues. Trimming cost V 8 bases and J 2 bases, with 17 bases left between them. The CDR3 is CASSQGGPFTDTQYF. DNA of the CDR3: TGTGCCAGTTCCCAGGGGGGCCCTTTCACAGATACGCAGTATTTT.